These 26 T cell receptor beta chains share one sample of origin, sequenced in a study of T cells in localized non-small cell lung cancer. The repertoire was sequenced with immunoSEQ multiplex PCR; TCRdb's copy has only in-frame clones and lacks some. The sample includes under 1,300 clones, roughly 25% seen only once; the top ten take around 9.1%. The material sequenced was normal lung tissue next to the tumor, taken before any cancer treatment. These receptors came from a female donor aged 60 or older with stage I lung adenocarcinoma.

The chain links TRBV11-3 to TRBJ1-1; D remains unclear. Germline CDR1 is SGHNT and CDR2 is YENEEA. V dropped 5 bases and J dropped 0 bases, with 10 bases sitting between them. This CDR3 is 14 amino acids long. The CDR3 spells CASSDQTVNTEAFF. The CDR3, as DNA: TGTGCCAGCAGCGACCAGACGGTGAACACTGAAGCTTTCTTT.

The chain joins TRBV30 to TRBJ2-7, with 9 bases fitting TRBD2. In germline, CDR1 is GTSNPN, CDR2 SVGIG (reference sequence). This CDR3 has 14 amino acids. V was pared by 6 bases and J by 1 base, with 7 bases of the junction left unmatched. The chain's CDR3 is CACLLTSGSYEQYF. The CDR3 DNA sequence: TGTGCCTGCCTGCTGACTAGCGGATCCTACGAGCAGTACTTC.

This clone has only a few counts. A junction end diverges from the germline sequence, so it may reflect a read error. The genes are TRBV9 and TRBJ1-6; D remains unclear. This CDR3 is 13 amino acids long. The germline V gene encodes CDR1 SGDLS and CDR2 YYNGEE. CDR3: CASSITDNSPLHF. CDR3 coding DNA: TGTGCCAGCAGCATAACAGATAACTCACCCCTCCACTTT.

The rearrangement joins TRBV30 to TRBJ1-1; TRBD1 is a possible D gene (5 bases). Germline CDR1 reads GTSNPN; CDR2 reads SVGIG (reference sequence). Trimming took off 0 bases at V and 0 bases at J, with 8 bases between the two ends. This CDR3 comprises 14 residues. The CDR3 reads CAWSVRGLNTEAFF. The CDR3 bases are TGTGCCTGGAGTGTACGGGGGTTGAACACTGAAGCTTTCTTT.

The chain combines TRBV6-8 with TRBJ1-5; D is undetermined. CDR3 length equals 13 residues. Germline CDR1 MNHGY, CDR2 SAAAGT. V was shortened by 4 bases and J by 3 bases, with 7 bases between the two germline ends. Written as DNA, the CDR3 is TGTGCCAGCAGTTCCGGGTTCAATCAGCCCCAGCATTTT. This gives the protein CASSSGFNQPQHF.

The V and J genes are TRBV25-1 and TRBJ2-7; D remains unclear. Germline V gene sequence: CDR1 MGHDK, CDR2 SYGVNS. Deletions cut 8 bases from V and 2 bases from J, with 13 bases between. The CDR3 is 13 amino acids. The CDR3 nucleotides read TGTGCCAGCGGCCACCCTTATACCTACGAGCAGTACTTC. Translated: CASGHPYTYEQYF.

The chain couples TRBV11-3 to TRBJ1-4; a possible D gene is TRBD1 (5 bases). Germline loops: CDR1 SGHNT, CDR2 YENEEA. Trimming pared 2 bases from V and 9 bases from J, leaving 16 bases between. The CDR3 is 15 amino acids. The CDR3 nucleotides are TGTGCCAGCAGCTTAACGCGAACGGCAGGGCAAAAACTGTTTTTT. It codes for CASSLTRTAGQKLFF.

The genes are TRBV5-1 and TRBJ1-4; tentative D call: TRBD1 (5 bases). The ends were cut back, 8 bases at V and 7 bases at J, with 18 bases in the middle. This CDR3 region has 14 residues. Germline V gene sequence: CDR1 SGHRS, CDR2 YFSETQ. CDR3 sequence reads: CASAAPGRGEKLFF. For the CDR3, the DNA is TGCGCCAGTGCCGCCCCAGGGAGGGGTGAAAAACTGTTTTTT.

This clone was seen more than once but under ten times. This chain connects TRBV11-3 to TRBJ1-1, with 7 positions matching TRBD1. The V gene end was trimmed by 5 bases and the J gene end by 1 base; junction bases not matched to a gene: 10. CDR3 length: 16 amino acids. Germline lookup yields CDR1 SGHNT and CDR2 YENEEA. The CDR3 here is CASSPPTGIGNTEAFF. As DNA, the CDR3 is TGTGCCAGCAGCCCACCGACAGGGATCGGGAACACTGAAGCTTTCTTT.

V and J are TRBV29-1 and TRBJ2-7; D is uncertain. Germline V gives CDR1 SQVTM, CDR2 ANQGSEA. The V end was cut by 7 bases, the J end by 4 bases, with 14 bases between. CDR3 size: 12 residues. CDR3 amino acids: CSARKGPYEQYF. Written as DNA, the CDR3 is TGCAGCGCACGAAAGGGTCCGTACGAGCAGTACTTC.

This clone has just a few counts. A junction boundary mismatches the germline segment, possibly from a read error. The J gene is TRBJ2-3, the V gene TRBV6-8; possibly TRBD2 for D (5 bases). Germline values: CDR1 MNHGY, CDR2 SAAAGT. This CDR3 contains 14 residues. CDR3 DNA sequence: TGTGCCATCAGTAGGACTCCCGGCACAGATACGCAGTATTTT. Translated: CAISRTPGTDTQYF.

A few counts support this clone. The chain links TRBV11-1 to TRBJ2-3, with 8 nucleotides matching TRBD2. Per germline, CDR1 SGHAT and CDR2 FQDESV (reference sequence). J was trimmed by 4 bases and V by 4 bases; bases with no gene match: 7. The CDR3 runs 15 residues. This CDR3 reads CASSSRGGPADTQYF. For the CDR3, the DNA is TGTGCCAGCAGCTCTCGGGGGGGCCCGGCAGATACGCAGTATTTT.

This clone has just a few counts. Additional DNA sequences in this sample encode the identical CDR3. V is TRBV6-8 and J is TRBJ1-2; D perhaps matches TRBD1 (6 bases). V was pared by 0 bases and J by 5 bases, with 10 bases between. Germline V gives CDR1 MNHGY, CDR2 SAAAGT. CDR3 length: 14 residues. CDR3 sequence reads: CASSYSGQTYGYTF. CDR3 DNA: TGTGCCAGCAGTTACTCCGGACAGACTTATGGCTACACCTTC.

This clone was seen a handful of times. The chain carries TRBV9 and TRBJ2-5; 10 bases match TRBD2. With 6 bases clipped from V and 5 bases from J, the junction kept 7 bases outside the gene matches. In germline, CDR1 is SGDLS, CDR2 YYNGEE. The CDR3 extends over 14 amino acids. This CDR3 reads CASNKRGGSETQYF. CDR3 nucleotide sequence: TGTGCCAGCAATAAGCGGGGGGGCTCTGAGACCCAGTACTTC.

This clone ranks as medium-sized (0.01 to 0.1%). The chain is built from TRBV6-8 and TRBJ2-7; D is undetermined. The CDR3 extends over 15 amino acids. Germline lookup yields CDR1 MNHGY and CDR2 SAAAGT. V was shortened by 2 bases and J by 6 bases, with 17 bases between the two germline ends. DNA for the CDR3: TGTGCCAGCAGTTACCTCGGTTTTTCCTATACCGAGCAGTACTTC. This sequence encodes CASSYLGFSYTEQYF.

In this sample, this clone turned up a few times. The J gene is TRBJ1-1, the V gene TRBV28; D is perhaps TRBD1 (5 bases). The CDR3 loop spans 14 amino acids. Germline V gives CDR1 MDHEN, CDR2 SYDVKM. V lost 6 bases and J lost 1, with 12 bases in between. CDR3 bases: TGTGCCAGCAGCCCGGGTGGGGGGAACACTGAAGCTTTCTTT. It yields the protein CASSPGGGNTEAFF.

The genes are TRBV5-1 and TRBJ1-1; no clear D. This CDR3 is built from 14 residues. Between the trimmed V and J ends, which lost 5 bases and 0 bases, there was a span of 11 bases. Germline V gene data show CDR1 as SGHRS and CDR2 as YFSETQ. In nucleotides, the CDR3 is TGCGCCAGCAGGGTGGAAGTCATGAACACTGAAGCTTTCTTT. Translated, it gives CASRVEVMNTEAFF.

The V call is TRBV10-2, the J call TRBJ2-1; D may be TRBD1 or TRBD2 (6 bases each). V lost 0 bases to trimming and J lost 7 bases, with 13 bases between them. CDR3 length equals 15 residues. Germline loops: CDR1 WSHSY, CDR2 SAAADI. DNA of the CDR3: TGCGCCAGCAGTGAGTCGGGCCGAGGGGGGAATGAGCAGTTCTTC. It yields the protein CASSESGRGGNEQFF.

This clone rates as medium-sized. The chain uses TRBV11-3 and TRBJ2-3; 10 bases map to TRBD2. With 2 bases clipped from V and 5 bases from J, the junction kept 4 bases outside the gene matches. Germline CDR1 and CDR2: SGHNT and YENEEA. This CDR3 region has 15 residues. The CDR3 DNA reads as TGTGCCAGCAGCTTACAAGCTAGCGGGGGAGATACGCAGTATTTT. This encodes CASSLQASGGDTQYF. The full variable domain, its missing parts supplied by reference TRBV11-3 and TRBJ2-3, is EAGVVQSPRYKIIEKKQPVAFWCNPISGHNTLYWYLQNLGQGPELLIRYENEEAVDDSQLPKDRFSAERLKGVDSTLKIQPAELGDSAVYLCASSLQASGGDTQYFGPGTRLTVL.

In its sample, this clone was seen a few times. V and J are TRBV30 and TRBJ2-7; D might be TRBD1 (6 bases). V lost 0 bases and J 3 bases, leaving 15 bases between the germline ends. The CDR3 sequence is 15 residues long. Germline V gene data show CDR1 as GTSNPN and CDR2 as SVGIG (reference sequence). The CDR3 nucleotides are TGTGCCTGGAGTGTTCAGCCGGGACACATCTACGAGCAGTACTTC. Its translation: CAWSVQPGHIYEQYF.

Relative to its sample, this clone is large. The chain is built from TRBV25-1 and TRBJ1-1; 7 positions match TRBD1. CDR3 length: 13 residues. Trimming took 6 bases from V and 4 from J; bases not matched to a gene: 5. Germline V gene data show CDR1 as MGHDK and CDR2 as SYGVNS. The CDR3 loop reads CASRIPGGTEAFF. The CDR3 nucleotides read TGTGCCAGCAGGATACCAGGGGGCACTGAAGCTTTCTTT.

V is TRBV15 and J is TRBJ1-1; TRBD1 is a possible D gene (5 bases). The V gene's germline CDR1 is LNHNV and CDR2 YYDKDF (reference sequence). The CDR3 consists of 16 residues. V was shortened by 0 bases and J by 5 bases, with 16 bases between the two germline ends. CDR3 amino acids: CATSRDGRGWGTEAFF. The CDR3 nucleotides read TGTGCCACCAGCAGAGATGGGCGGGGCTGGGGGACTGAAGCTTTCTTT.

This clone is medium-sized (0.01 to 0.1%) in the sample. The gene calls are TRBV6-8 and TRBJ2-7; either TRBD1 or TRBD2 may supply D (6 bases each). The CDR3 is made up of 13 amino acids. Germline CDR1 and CDR2: MNHGY and SAAAGT. Trimming cost V 10 bases and J 4 bases, with 17 bases left between them. This chain's CDR3 is CATARGREYEQYF. The CDR3 region has the DNA TGTGCCACCGCCCGGGGGCGGGAATACGAGCAGTACTTC.

This clone was seen more than once but under ten times. This chain uses TRBV6-8 with TRBJ2-1; the match to TRBD2 covers 8 bases. Germline CDR1 is MNHGY and CDR2 is SAAAGT. V shed 0 bases, J shed 7 bases, and the junction held 5 bases outside the gene matches. This CDR3 is 15 amino acids long. The DNA of the CDR3 is TGTGCCAGCAGTTACTCTGGCGGGGGGCTAAATGAGCAGTTCTTC. Translated, it gives CASSYSGGGLNEQFF.

By its share, this clone is medium-sized. The CDR3: CAIMGREGSPLHF. CDR3 nucleotides: TGTGCCATCATGGGACGGGAGGGTTCACCCCTCCACTTT. J is TRBJ1-6 and V is TRBV6-8; TRBD1 might be the D (5 bases). The CDR3 runs to 13 residues. The V end was cut by 10 bases, the J end by 9 bases, with 16 bases between. The germline V gene encodes CDR1 MNHGY and CDR2 SAAAGT.

This clone rates as medium-sized. CDR3 coding DNA: TGTGCCAGCAGTGACCCCGGGACAGGGGAGTGGGAAAGCTCCTACAATGAGCAGTTCTTC. Translation gives CASSDPGTGEWESSYNEQFF. This chain connects TRBV6-8 to TRBJ2-1, with 10 bases matching TRBD1. The J segment lost 0 bases and the V segment lost 5 bases, leaving 16 bases of the junction unmatched. The CDR3 totals 20 residues. CDR1 is MNHGY, CDR2 SAAAGT, per germline.